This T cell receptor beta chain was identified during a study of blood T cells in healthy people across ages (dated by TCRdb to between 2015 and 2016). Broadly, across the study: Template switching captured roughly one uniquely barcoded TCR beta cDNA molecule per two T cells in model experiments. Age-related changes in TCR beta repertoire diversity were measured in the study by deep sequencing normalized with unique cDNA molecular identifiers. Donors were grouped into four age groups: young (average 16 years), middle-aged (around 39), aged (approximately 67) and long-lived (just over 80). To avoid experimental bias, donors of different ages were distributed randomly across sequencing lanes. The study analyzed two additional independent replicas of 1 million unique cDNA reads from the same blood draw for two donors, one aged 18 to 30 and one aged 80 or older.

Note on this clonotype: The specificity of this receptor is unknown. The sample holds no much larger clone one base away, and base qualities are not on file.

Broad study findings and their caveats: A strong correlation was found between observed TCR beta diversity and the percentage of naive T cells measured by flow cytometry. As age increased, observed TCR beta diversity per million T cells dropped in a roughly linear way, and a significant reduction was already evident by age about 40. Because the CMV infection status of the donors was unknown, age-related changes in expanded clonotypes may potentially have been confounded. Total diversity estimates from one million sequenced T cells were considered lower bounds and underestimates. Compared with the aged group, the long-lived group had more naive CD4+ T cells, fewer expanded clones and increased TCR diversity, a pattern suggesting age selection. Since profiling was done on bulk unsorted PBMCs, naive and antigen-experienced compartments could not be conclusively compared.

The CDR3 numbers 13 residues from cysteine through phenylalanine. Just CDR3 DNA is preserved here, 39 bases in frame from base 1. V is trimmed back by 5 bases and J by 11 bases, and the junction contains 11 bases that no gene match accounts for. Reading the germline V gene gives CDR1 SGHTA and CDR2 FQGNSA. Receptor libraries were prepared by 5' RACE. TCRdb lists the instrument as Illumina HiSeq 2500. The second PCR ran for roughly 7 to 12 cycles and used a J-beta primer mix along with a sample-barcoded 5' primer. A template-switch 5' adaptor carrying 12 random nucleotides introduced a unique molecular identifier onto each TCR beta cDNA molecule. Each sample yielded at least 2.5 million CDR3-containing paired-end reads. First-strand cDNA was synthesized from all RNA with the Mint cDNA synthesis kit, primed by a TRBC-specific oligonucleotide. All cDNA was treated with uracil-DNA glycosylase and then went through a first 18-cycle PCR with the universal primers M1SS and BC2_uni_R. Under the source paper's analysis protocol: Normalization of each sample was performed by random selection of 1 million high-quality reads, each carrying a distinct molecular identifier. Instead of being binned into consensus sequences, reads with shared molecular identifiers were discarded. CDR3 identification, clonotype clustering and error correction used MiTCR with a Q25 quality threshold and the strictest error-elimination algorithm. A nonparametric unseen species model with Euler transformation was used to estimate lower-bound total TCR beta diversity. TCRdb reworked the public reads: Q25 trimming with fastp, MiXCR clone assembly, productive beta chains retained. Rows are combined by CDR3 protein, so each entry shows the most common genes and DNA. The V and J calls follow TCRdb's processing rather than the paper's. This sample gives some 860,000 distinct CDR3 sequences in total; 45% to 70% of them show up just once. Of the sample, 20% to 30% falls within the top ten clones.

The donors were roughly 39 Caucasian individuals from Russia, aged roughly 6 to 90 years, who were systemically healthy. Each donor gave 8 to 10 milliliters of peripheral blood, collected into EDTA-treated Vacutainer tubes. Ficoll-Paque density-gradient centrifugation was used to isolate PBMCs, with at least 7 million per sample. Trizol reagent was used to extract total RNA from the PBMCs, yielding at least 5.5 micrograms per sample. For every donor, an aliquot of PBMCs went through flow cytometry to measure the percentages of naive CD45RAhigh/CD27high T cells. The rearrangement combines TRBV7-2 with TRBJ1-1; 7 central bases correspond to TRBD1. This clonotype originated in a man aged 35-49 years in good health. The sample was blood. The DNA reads TGTGCCAGCAGCCAGGGACAGCCGGGGCTGGCTTTCTTT. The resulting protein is CASSQGQPGLAFF.